These 30 T cell receptor beta chains were all obtained from the same sample, sequenced in a study of Graves' ophthalmopathy and Graves' hyperthyroidism. RNA transcripts yielded amplified TCR beta CDR3 regions. The library came from an HTBI-primed first-round RT-PCR and a second-round multiplex PCR. Via MiXCR, TCRdb re-called the multiplex PCR reads, giving one row per CDR3 protein. The table lists 1 million to 1.3 million distinct CDR3 sequences, less than 45% of them singletons, with 11% in the top ten. Sequencing input: peripheral blood or thyroid tissue (not recorded which). These receptors were obtained from an adult man with Graves' hyperthyroidism.

In its sample, this clonotype was seen many times. This chain connects TRBV20-1 to TRBJ2-7, with 13 positions matching TRBD2. The germline CDR1 and CDR2 sequences are DFQATT and SNEGSKA (reference sequence). The ends lost 6 bases at V and 5 bases at J; junction bases unmatched: 7. The CDR3 totals 14 residues. CDR3: CSAPTSGRFHEQYF. CDR3 in DNA: TGCAGTGCGCCGACTAGCGGGAGGTTTCACGAGCAGTACTTC.

This clonotype was seen more than once but under ten times. Just one base apart from a much larger clone, this may be a read error. CDR3 nucleotide sequence: TGTGCCACCAGTGATAAACCGGGATCCTCGGCCTACGAGCAGTACTTC. Protein sequence: CATSDKPGSSAYEQYF. The V gene is TRBV24-1, the J gene TRBJ2-7, with D possibly being TRBD2 (5 bases). The CDR3 covers 16 residues. Germline CDR1 reads KGHDR; CDR2 reads SFDVKD. The V end lost 3 bases, the J end lost 2 bases, and 16 bases lay between the germline ends.

This clonotype was seen ten or more times. This chain links TRBV7-2 with TRBJ1-2, with a possible D match to TRBD1 (5 bases). V dropped 9 bases and J dropped 8 bases, with 16 bases sitting between them. Germline CDR1 reads SGHTA; CDR2 reads FQGNSA. The CDR3 has 12 residues. CDR3 residues: CASSPGRGGYTF. CDR3 in DNA: TGTGCCAGTAGCCCAGGGCGAGGGGGCTACACCTTC.

This clonotype was counted at least ten times. CDR3 DNA: TGTGCCAGCAGCTTAGTCGACTACGAGCAGTACTTC. Translation gives CASSLVDYEQYF. The chain combines TRBV7-8 with TRBJ2-7; D gene uncertain. Germline loops: CDR1 SGHVS, CDR2 FQNEAQ. The CDR3 length is 12 residues. V lost 1 base and J lost 3, with 4 bases in between.

This clonotype was picked up one time. The rearrangement uses TRBV29-1 and TRBJ2-7; D unresolved. The length of the CDR3 is 13 residues. The V end was cut by 3 bases, the J end by 4 bases, with 13 bases between. Germline V lookup: CDR1 SQVTM, CDR2 ANQGSEA. CDR3 DNA sequence: TGCAGCGTTGACGCCCCGGGTAATTACGAGCAGTACTTC. Its translation is CSVDAPGNYEQYF.

The chain joins TRBV5-1 to TRBJ1-4; a weak D match, TRBD1 (5 bases). The CDR3 is 16 residues long. Germline CDR1 is SGHRS and CDR2 is YFSETQ. V lost 4 bases and J 6 bases, leaving 19 bases between the germline ends. CDR3 DNA sequence: TGCGCCAGCAGCACGGGGGTGACACGGGGGGATGAAAAACTGTTTTTT. It is translated as CASSTGVTRGDEKLFF.

This clonotype was seen at least ten times. V usage is TRBV7-2 and J usage is TRBJ1-3; no clear D. This CDR3 spans 14 amino acids. Germline CDR1 is SGHTA and CDR2 is FQGNSA. Trimming cost V 1 base and J 2 bases, with 6 bases left between them. Here the CDR3 reads CASSLVAAGNTIYF. Written as DNA, the CDR3 is TGTGCCAGCAGCTTAGTGGCAGCTGGAAACACCATATATTTT.

This chain uses TRBV5-1 with TRBJ1-6; D is ambiguous. The CDR3 contains 17 residues. Germline V gives CDR1 SGHRS, CDR2 YFSETQ. The V end lost 4 bases, the J end lost 6 bases, and 20 bases lay between the germline ends. CDR3 sequence: CASSQAYPPVGNSPLHF. CDR3 DNA: TGCGCCAGCAGCCAGGCATACCCGCCGGTGGGTAATTCACCCCTCCACTTT.

V and J are TRBV11-1 and TRBJ2-7; D could derive from TRBD1 or TRBD2 (5 bases each). Germline CDR1 is SGHAT and CDR2 is FQDESV (reference sequence). V lost 5 bases and J 3 bases, leaving 14 bases between the germline ends. This CDR3 comprises 14 residues. The CDR3 bases are TGTGCCAGCAGCCACCGGGACCTGGACTACGAGCAGTACTTC. Translation: CASSHRDLDYEQYF.

Notes on this clonotype: The junction shows a germline mismatch at one end, possibly a read error. The chain links TRBV7-9 to TRBJ2-7; 7 bases fit TRBD2. Germline values: CDR1 SEHNR, CDR2 FQNEAQ (reference sequence). The CDR3 sequence is 16 residues long. Here the CDR3 reads CASSQGRLRGSYEQYF. CDR3 coding DNA: TGCGCCAGCAGCCAAGGTCGTCTGCGGGGGAGCTACGAGCAGTACTTC.

The chain links TRBV19 to TRBJ2-1; D remains unclear. Germline CDR1 is LNHDA and CDR2 is SQIVND (reference sequence). V gave up 6 bases and J gave up 4 bases, with 25 bases separating them. This CDR3 contains 18 residues. The CDR3 DNA follows: TGTGCCAGTAGCTCCCGATTCGAGAGGAATCGTCCTTACAATGAGCAGTTCTTC. Protein: CASSSRFERNRPYNEQFF.

In DNA form, the CDR3 reads TGTGCCAGCAGCGCCCGGGACATCCCGGTCCGGACCATATATTTT. Translating gives CASSARDIPVRTIYF. The gene calls are TRBV9 and TRBJ1-3; TRBD1 might be the D (6 bases). This CDR3 has 15 residues. Germline V gene lookup returns CDR1 SGDLS and CDR2 YYNGEE. The V end lost 3 bases, the J end lost 10 bases, and 20 bases lay between the germline ends.

The J gene is TRBJ2-7, the V gene TRBV7-2; D gene uncertain. V was clipped by 5 bases and J by 7 bases, with 12 bases between them. CDR3 length: 12 residues. Per germline, CDR1 SGHTA and CDR2 FQGNSA. The CDR3 sequence is CASSQDPQEQYF. In DNA form, the CDR3 reads TGTGCCAGCAGCCAAGATCCGCAGGAGCAGTACTTC.

The chain has TRBV19 and TRBJ2-2; D unclear. Germline V gene lookup returns CDR1 LNHDA and CDR2 SQIVND (reference sequence). V was clipped by 7 bases and J by 0 bases, with 15 bases between them. The CDR3 consists of 16 residues. The CDR3 is CASTTLAYANTGELFF. The CDR3 DNA reads TGTGCCAGTACCACCCTCGCGTATGCGAACACCGGGGAGCTGTTTTTT.

Ten or more counts support this clonotype. V is TRBV9 and J is TRBJ2-5; 9 bases align to TRBD2. The germline V gene has CDR1 SGDLS and CDR2 YYNGEE. The junction had 7 bases not matched to a gene; V was cut back by 5 bases and J by 5 bases. The CDR3 totals 14 residues. CDR3 sequence reads: CASSAGGTSETQYF. CDR3 DNA: TGTGCCAGCAGTGCGGGGGGGACATCGGAGACCCAGTACTTC.

This clonotype has at least ten counts. This rearrangement joins TRBV6-6 to TRBJ1-5, with 7 positions matching TRBD1. CDR1 and CDR2 (germline): MNHNY, SVGAGI (reference sequence). The CDR3 has 14 residues. The V and J ends lost 9 bases and 4 bases, in that order; junction bases with no gene match: 9. Here the CDR3 reads CASYPGGGNQPQHF. CDR3 sequence (DNA): TGTGCCAGTTACCCAGGGGGGGGTAATCAGCCCCAGCATTTT.

The rearrangement uses TRBV6-5 and TRBJ1-5, with TRBD1 as a possible D gene (5 bases). Trimming pared 3 bases from V and 6 bases from J, leaving 6 bases between. Germline V lookup: CDR1 MNHEY, CDR2 SVGAGI. This CDR3 comprises 12 residues. The DNA of the CDR3 is TGTGCCAGCAGTTATCAGGGTCAGCCCCAGCATTTT. Protein: CASSYQGQPQHF.

At least ten counts were recorded for this clonotype. The gene calls are TRBV6-5 and TRBJ1-2, with D possibly matching TRBD1 (6 bases). Between the trimmed V and J ends, which lost 2 bases and 4 bases, there was a span of 14 bases. Germline V gene data show CDR1 as MNHEY and CDR2 as SVGAGI. This CDR3 is built from 15 residues. The CDR3: CASSYTDLTGYGYTF. As DNA, the CDR3 is TGTGCCAGCAGTTACACCGACTTGACAGGCTATGGCTACACCTTC.

A note on this clonotype: This CDR3 is missing its conserved last phenylalanine or tryptophan, likely due to a read error. J is TRBJ1-1 and V is TRBV9; D unclear. V lost 5 bases and J lost 0, with 8 bases in between. This CDR3 region has 13 residues. CDR1 and CDR2 from the germline V gene are SGDLS and YYNGEE. The CDR3: CASSVGMNTEAFS. The CDR3 coding sequence is TGTGCCAGCAGTGTGGGAATGAACACTGAAGCTTTCTCT.

Many counts were recorded for this clonotype. The CDR3 sequence: CASSRPGKGKTQYF. The CDR3 nucleotides read TGTGCCAGCAGCCGACCCGGGAAGGGGAAGACCCAGTACTTC. The J gene is TRBJ2-5, the V gene TRBV7-2, with D perhaps matching TRBD1 or TRBD2 (5 bases each). Trimming left V 5 bases short and J 6 bases short, with 16 bases between. CDR3 length: 14 residues. The germline V gene has CDR1 SGHTA and CDR2 FQGNSA.

This clonotype was counted only a few times. V usage is TRBV7-9 and J usage is TRBJ1-1, with unresolved D. The CDR3 loop spans 11 amino acids. Trimming removed 8 bases from V and 4 bases from J, with 8 bases in between. CDR1 and CDR2 from the germline V gene are SEHNR and FQNEAQ (reference sequence). The DNA for the CDR3 is TGTGCCAGCGGTGAGGGCACTGAAGCTTTCTTT. Amino acid sequence: CASGEGTEAFF.

This chain links TRBV25-1 with TRBJ2-7; 13 bases line up with TRBD2. The CDR3 sequence is 18 residues long. V lost 4 bases, J lost 0 bases, and 9 bases stayed unmatched. Germline-derived CDR1 and CDR2 are MGHDK and SYGVNS. The CDR3 loop is CASSGKGTSGTSSYEQYF. The CDR3 region has the DNA TGTGCCAGCAGTGGAAAGGGGACTAGCGGGACCAGCTCCTACGAGCAGTACTTC.

Written as DNA, the CDR3 is TGTGCCAGTTCCGGGACAGGAACCAAGAGGGAAAAACTGTTTTTT. Translating gives CASSGTGTKREKLFF. The rearrangement joins TRBV19 to TRBJ1-4; 8 nucleotides line up with TRBD1. The germline CDR1 and CDR2 sequences are LNHDA and SQIVND (reference sequence). The CDR3 extends over 15 amino acids. After removal of 8 bases from V and 8 bases from J, the junction contained 13 bases not matched to a gene.

This clonotype was seen many times. The chain combines TRBV5-1 with TRBJ2-5; no reliable D call. Trimming pared 0 bases from V and 5 bases from J, leaving 20 bases between. This CDR3 comprises 17 residues. Germline CDR1 SGHRS, CDR2 YFSETQ. DNA of the CDR3: TGCGCCAGCAGCTTGGCCGCCTATAACTCACCCGGTGAGACCCAGTACTTC. Amino acid sequence: CASSLAAYNSPGETQYF.

The chain employs TRBV10-3 and TRBJ2-3; D perhaps matches TRBD2 (6 bases). The germline V gene has CDR1 ENHRY and CDR2 SYGVKD. There are 13 residues in the CDR3. Between the trimmed V and J ends, which lost 7 bases and 1 base, there was a span of 9 bases. CDR3 sequence: CAITPGGTDTQYF. The CDR3, as DNA: TGTGCCATCACCCCGGGGGGCACAGATACGCAGTATTTT.

This clonotype occurred once. The chain employs TRBV25-1 and TRBJ2-5, with TRBD2 matching over 9 bases. V lost 2 bases, J lost 5 bases, and 6 bases stayed unmatched. Germline CDR1 reads MGHDK; CDR2 reads SYGVNS. This CDR3 has 15 amino acids. CDR3 amino acids: CASSEGGGGLETQYF. The CDR3 DNA reads as TGTGCCAGCAGTGAAGGCGGGGGGGGGCTCGAGACCCAGTACTTC.

This clonotype was recorded once. The V call is TRBV29-1, the J call TRBJ2-7; TRBD1 is a possible D gene (6 bases). Germline CDR1 SQVTM, CDR2 ANQGSEA. CDR3 length: 13 amino acids. V was cut by 8 bases and J by 3 bases, with 17 bases left in between. For the CDR3, the DNA is TGCAGCTTGGGAACCGGGACACACTACGAGCAGTACTTC. Encoded protein: CSLGTGTHYEQYF.

J is TRBJ2-7 and V is TRBV7-2; either TRBD1 or TRBD2 may fit D (5 bases each). V was cut by 8 bases and J by 2 bases, with 16 bases left in between. The CDR3 loop spans 14 amino acids. Germline V gives CDR1 SGHTA, CDR2 FQGNSA. The CDR3 loop reads CASPIGGTPYEQYF. The CDR3 coding sequence is TGTGCCAGCCCCATTGGGGGTACGCCCTACGAGCAGTACTTC. Filled out from reference TRBV7-2 and TRBJ2-7, the complete variable domain reads GAGVSQSPSNKVTEKGKDVELRCDPISGHTALYWYRQSLGQGLEFLIYFQGNSAPDKSGLPSDRFSAERTGGSVSTLTIQRTQQEDSAVYLCASPIGGTPYEQYFGPGTRLTVT.

Notes on this clonotype: This may come from a read error, since a much larger clone is one base off. The rearrangement uses TRBV2 and TRBJ1-5; D not certain. From germline, CDR1 is SNHLY and CDR2 FYNNEI. The CDR3 is 14 amino acids. This CDR3 reads CTSSFGIGDQPQHF. The CDR3 DNA reads TGTACCAGCAGTTTTGGGATTGGAGATCAGCCCCAGCATTTT.

This clonotype was seen at least ten times. The chain joins TRBV6-5 to TRBJ1-2, with TRBD1 identical over 7 bases. J lost 2 bases, V lost 10 bases, and 10 bases had no gene match. CDR1 MNHEY and CDR2 SVGAGI come from the germline V gene. The CDR3 totals 14 residues. CDR3 bases: TGTGCCACCAGGGGACAGAGAGGGAACTATGGCTACACCTTC. Amino acid sequence: CATRGQRGNYGYTF.